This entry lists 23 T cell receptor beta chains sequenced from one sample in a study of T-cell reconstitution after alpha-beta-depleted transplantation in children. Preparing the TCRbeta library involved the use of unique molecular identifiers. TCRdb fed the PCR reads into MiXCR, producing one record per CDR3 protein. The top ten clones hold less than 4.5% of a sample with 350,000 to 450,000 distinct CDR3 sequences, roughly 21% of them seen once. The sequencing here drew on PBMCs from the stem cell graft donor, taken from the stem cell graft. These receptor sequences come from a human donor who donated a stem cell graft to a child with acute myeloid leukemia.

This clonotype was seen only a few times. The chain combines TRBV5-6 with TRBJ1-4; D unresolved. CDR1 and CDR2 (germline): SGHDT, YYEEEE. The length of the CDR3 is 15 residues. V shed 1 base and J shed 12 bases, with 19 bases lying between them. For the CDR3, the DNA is TGTGCCAGCAGCTTGAGTGAAAGCCCCATGGCGGAACTGTTTTTT. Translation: CASSLSESPMAELFF.

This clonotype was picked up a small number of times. Here the CDR3 DNA reads TGTGCCAGCAGCTCCGGGACAGCCACCTACGAGCAGTACTTC. Its translation: CASSSGTATYEQYF. J is TRBJ2-7 and V is TRBV12-3 or TRBV12-4; TRBD1 matches at 7 bases. This CDR3 is built from 14 residues. V lost 6 bases to trimming and J lost 2 bases; unmatched junction nucleotides: 7.

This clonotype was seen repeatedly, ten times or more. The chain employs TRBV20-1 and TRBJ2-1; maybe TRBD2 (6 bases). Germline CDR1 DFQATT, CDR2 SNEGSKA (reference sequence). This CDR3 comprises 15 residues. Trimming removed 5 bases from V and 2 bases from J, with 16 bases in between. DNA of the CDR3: TGCAGTGCTGAGGTGTGGCGGACTACCTACAATGAGCAGTTCTTC. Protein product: CSAEVWRTTYNEQFF.

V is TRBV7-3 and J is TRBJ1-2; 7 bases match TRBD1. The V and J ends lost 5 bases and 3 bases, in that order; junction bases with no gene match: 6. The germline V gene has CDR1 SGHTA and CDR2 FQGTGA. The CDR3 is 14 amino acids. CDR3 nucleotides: TGTGCCAGCAGCGAAACAGGGGCGGACTATGGCTACACCTTC. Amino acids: CASSETGADYGYTF.

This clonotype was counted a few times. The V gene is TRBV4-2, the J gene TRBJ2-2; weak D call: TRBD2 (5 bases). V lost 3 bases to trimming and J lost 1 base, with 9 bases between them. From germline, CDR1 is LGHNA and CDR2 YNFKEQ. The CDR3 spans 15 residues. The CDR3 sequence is CASSQELGNTGELFF. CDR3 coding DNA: TGTGCCAGCAGCCAGGAACTAGGGAACACCGGGGAGCTGTTTTTT.

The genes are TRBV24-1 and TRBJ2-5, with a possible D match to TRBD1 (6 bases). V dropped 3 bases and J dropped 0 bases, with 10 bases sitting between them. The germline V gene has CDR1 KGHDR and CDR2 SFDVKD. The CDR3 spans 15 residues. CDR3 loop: CATSDVTGYQETQYF. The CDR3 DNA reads TGTGCCACCAGTGATGTCACAGGGTACCAAGAGACCCAGTACTTC.

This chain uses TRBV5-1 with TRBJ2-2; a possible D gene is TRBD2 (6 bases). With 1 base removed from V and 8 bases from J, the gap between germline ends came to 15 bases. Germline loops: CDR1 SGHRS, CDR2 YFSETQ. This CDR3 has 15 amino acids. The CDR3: CASSLMGGEAGELFF. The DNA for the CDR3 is TGCGCCAGCAGCTTGATGGGAGGAGAGGCAGGGGAGCTGTTTTTT. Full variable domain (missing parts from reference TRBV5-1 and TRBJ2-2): KAGVTQTPRYLIKTRGQQVTLSCSPISGHRSVSWYQQTPGQGLQFLFEYFSETQRNKGNFPGRFSGRQFSNSRSEMNVSTLELGDSALYLCASSLMGGEAGELFFGEGSRLTVL.

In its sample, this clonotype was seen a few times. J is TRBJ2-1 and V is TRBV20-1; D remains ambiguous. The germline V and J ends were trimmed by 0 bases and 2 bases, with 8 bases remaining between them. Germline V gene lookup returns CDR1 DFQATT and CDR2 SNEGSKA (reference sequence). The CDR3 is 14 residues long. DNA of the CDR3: TGCAGTGCTAGAGACGAACCCGCCTACAATGAGCAGTTCTTC. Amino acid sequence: CSARDEPAYNEQFF.

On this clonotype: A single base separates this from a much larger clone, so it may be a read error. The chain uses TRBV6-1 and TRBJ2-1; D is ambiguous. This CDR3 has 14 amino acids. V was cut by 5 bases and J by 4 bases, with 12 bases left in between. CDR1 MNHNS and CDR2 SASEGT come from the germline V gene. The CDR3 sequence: CASSIKSVYNEQFF. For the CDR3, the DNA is TGTGCCAGCAGTATTAAATCGGTGTACAATGAGCAGTTCTTC.

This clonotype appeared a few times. Here the CDR3 reads CASSLAGYGDEQYF. The CDR3 coding sequence is TGTGCCAGCAGTTTGGCGGGGTATGGTGACGAGCAGTACTTC. The J gene is TRBJ2-7, the V gene TRBV12-3 or TRBV12-4, with TRBD2 as a possible D gene (6 bases). Trimming stripped 3 bases from V and 5 bases from J, with 14 bases between. The CDR3 spans 14 residues.

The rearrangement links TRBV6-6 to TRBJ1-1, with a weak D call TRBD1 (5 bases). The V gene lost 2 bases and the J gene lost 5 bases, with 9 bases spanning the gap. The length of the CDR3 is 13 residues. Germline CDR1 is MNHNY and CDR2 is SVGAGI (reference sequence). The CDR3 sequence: CASSYRGGTEAFF. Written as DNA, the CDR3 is TGTGCCAGCAGTTACAGGGGAGGGACTGAAGCTTTCTTT.

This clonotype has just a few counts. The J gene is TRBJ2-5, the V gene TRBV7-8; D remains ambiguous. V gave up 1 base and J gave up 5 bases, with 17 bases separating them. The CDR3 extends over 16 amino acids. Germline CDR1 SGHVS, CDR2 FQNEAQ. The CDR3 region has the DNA TGTGCCAGCAGCTTAGAGGTCGGCTTGAAATGGGAGACCCAGTACTTC. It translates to CASSLEVGLKWETQYF.

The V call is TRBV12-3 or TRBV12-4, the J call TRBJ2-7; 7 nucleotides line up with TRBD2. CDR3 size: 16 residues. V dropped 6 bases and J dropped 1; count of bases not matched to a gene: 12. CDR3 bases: TGTGCCAGCAGCTCATTCAAGCGGGACCCGTCCTACGAGCAGTACTTC. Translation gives CASSSFKRDPSYEQYF.

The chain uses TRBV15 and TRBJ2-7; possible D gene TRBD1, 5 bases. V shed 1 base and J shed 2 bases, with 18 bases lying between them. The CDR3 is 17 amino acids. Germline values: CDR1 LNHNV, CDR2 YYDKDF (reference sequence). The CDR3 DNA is TGTGCCACCAGCAGAGGGATTATCTACGACAGCACCTACGAGCAGTACTTC. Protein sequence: CATSRGIIYDSTYEQYF.

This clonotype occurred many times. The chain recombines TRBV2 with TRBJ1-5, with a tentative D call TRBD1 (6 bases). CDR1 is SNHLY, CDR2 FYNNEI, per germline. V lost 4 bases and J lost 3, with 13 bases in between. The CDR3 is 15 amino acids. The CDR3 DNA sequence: TGTGCCAGCAGTGCAGGGGTTGGCCCCAATCAGCCCCAGCATTTT. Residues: CASSAGVGPNQPQHF.

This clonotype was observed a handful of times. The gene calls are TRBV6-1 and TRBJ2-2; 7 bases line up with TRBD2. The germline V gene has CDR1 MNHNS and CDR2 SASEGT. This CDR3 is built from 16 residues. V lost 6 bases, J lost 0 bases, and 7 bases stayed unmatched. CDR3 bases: TGTGCCAGCAGCCAACATGCGGGAGCGAACACCGGGGAGCTGTTTTTT. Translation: CASSQHAGANTGELFF.

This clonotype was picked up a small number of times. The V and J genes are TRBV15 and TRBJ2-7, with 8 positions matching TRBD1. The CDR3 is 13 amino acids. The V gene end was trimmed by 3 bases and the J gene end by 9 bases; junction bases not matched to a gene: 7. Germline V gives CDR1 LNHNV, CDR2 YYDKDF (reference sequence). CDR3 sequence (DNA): TGTGCCACCAGCAGTATACAGGGGGTGAGGCAGTACTTC. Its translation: CATSSIQGVRQYF. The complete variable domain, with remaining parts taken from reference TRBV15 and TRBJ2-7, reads DAMVIQNPRYQVTQFGKPVTLSCSQTLNHNVMYWYQQKSSQAPKLLFHYYDKDFNNEADTPDNFQSRRPNTSFCFLDIRSPGLGDTAMYLCATSSIQGVRQYFGPGTRLTVT.

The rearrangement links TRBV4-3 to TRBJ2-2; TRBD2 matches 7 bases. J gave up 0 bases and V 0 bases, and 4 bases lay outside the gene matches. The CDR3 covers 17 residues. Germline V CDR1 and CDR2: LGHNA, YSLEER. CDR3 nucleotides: TGCGCCAGCAGCCAAGATAGGGACTACCCGAACACCGGGGAGCTGTTTTTT. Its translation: CASSQDRDYPNTGELFF.

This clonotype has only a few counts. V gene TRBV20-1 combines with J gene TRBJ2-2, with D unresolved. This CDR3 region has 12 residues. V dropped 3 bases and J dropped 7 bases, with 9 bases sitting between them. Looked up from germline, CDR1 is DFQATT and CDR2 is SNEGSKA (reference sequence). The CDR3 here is CSASPEVGELFF. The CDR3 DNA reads TGCAGTGCTAGCCCCGAGGTCGGGGAGCTGTTTTTT.

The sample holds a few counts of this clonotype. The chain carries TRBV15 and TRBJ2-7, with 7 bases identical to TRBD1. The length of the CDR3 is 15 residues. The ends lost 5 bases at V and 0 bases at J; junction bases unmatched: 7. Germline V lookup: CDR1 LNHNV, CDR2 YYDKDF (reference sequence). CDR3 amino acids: CATSPGDSRSYEQYF. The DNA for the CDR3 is TGTGCCACCAGCCCAGGGGACAGCCGCTCCTACGAGCAGTACTTC.

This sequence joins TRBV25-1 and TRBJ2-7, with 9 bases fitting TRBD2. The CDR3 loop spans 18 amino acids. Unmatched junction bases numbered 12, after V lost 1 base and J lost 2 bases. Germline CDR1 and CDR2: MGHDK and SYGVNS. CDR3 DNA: TGTGCCAGCAGTGAATCCACCCCCGAGACTAGCGGTACCTACGAGCAGTACTTC. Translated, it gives CASSESTPETSGTYEQYF.

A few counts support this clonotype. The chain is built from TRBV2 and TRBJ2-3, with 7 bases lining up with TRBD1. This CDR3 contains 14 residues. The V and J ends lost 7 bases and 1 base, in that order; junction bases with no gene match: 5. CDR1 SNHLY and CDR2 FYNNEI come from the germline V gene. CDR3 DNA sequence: TGTGCCAGCATCTACAGGGGTGGCACAGATACGCAGTATTTT. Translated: CASIYRGGTDTQYF.

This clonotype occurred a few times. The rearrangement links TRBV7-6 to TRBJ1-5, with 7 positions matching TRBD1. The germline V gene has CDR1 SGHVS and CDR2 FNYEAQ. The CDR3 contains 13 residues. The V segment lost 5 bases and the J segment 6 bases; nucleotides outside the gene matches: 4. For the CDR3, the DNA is TGTGCCAGCAGCCTTGACAGGGTTCAGCCCCAGCATTTT. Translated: CASSLDRVQPQHF.